This paragraph covers one T cell receptor beta chain sequence. The antigen this receptor binds is unknown. Per-nucleotide qualities are absent, and no much larger clonotype sits a single base away. The data stem from a study of Ad26.COV2.S vaccination and SARS-CoV-2 variants (dated by TCRdb to the early 2020s). Broadly, across the study: The specificity and breadth of SARS-CoV-2-reactive T cell receptors after Ad26.COV2.S vaccination were assessed by TCRbeta repertoire sequencing. The TCR-sequenced set comprised approximately 32 samples: approximately 20 Ad26.COV2.S vaccine recipients, 5 placebo recipients and 8 SARS-CoV-2 convalescent individuals. General findings and caveats noted by the study authors: Non-spike TCR breadth was comparable between vaccine and placebo recipients, consistent with the vaccine containing only spike. Spike-specific TCR breadth was higher in Ad26.COV2.S recipients than in placebo recipients (P = 0.0014). Substantial breadth of spike-specific CD8+ and CD4+ T cell responses was reported after vaccination. The authors noted that total T cell responses may have been underestimated by the TCR breadth and depth analyses.

This specimen's time point label, per the study, means: individuals recovered from natural SARS-CoV-2 infection. The germline V gene encodes CDR1 MNHEY and CDR2 SVGAGI. The CDR3 sequence holds 13 residues, the cysteine and phenylalanine included. The DNA shown is the 39-base CDR3, in frame from base 1. V and J are truncated by 0 bases and 3 bases respectively, leaving an intervening sequence of 6 bases. TCRbeta CDR3 regions were sequenced with the immunoSEQ Assay. After extraction, genomic DNA underwent amplification by bias-controlled multiplex PCR, followed by high-throughput sequencing. The authors' pipeline ran thus. Collapsing and filtering of sequences were performed to quantify the absolute abundance of each unique TCRbeta CDR3 region. T cell fraction was estimated by normalization of TCRbeta template counts to usable DNA, with usable DNA being measured through amplification of reference genes present in all nucleated cells. Repertoire TCRs were annotated as SARS-CoV-2-specific when V gene, CDR3 amino acid sequence and J gene were exactly matched to a known reactive TCR set. The reference SARS-CoV-2 TCR set was obtained from MIRA and was filtered for enrichment in COVID-19-positive ImmuneCODE repertoires, whereby public or cross-reactive TCRs were removed. Drawing on the MIRA antigens, annotated TCRs were analysed further at the level of specific ORF or position within ORF. Breadth was defined as the number of annotated unique rearrangements divided by the total number of unique productive rearrangements, and depth was defined as the summed frequency of the annotated unique rearrangements. TCR breadth was compared between groups using two-sided Wilcoxon rank-sum tests. The source is immuneACCESS, and TCRdb retained only in-frame sequences with V and J called. Part of the clones is not carried over; for the studies checked, unresolved V genes explain less than half of this, and the remainder is unexplained. V, J and clone size derive from that table, while D and trimming were established from the DNA sequence. The sample table holds about 98,000 clones, of which around 81% were seen once. The top ten constitute 15% to 20% of the sample.

The source was peripheral blood, collected after recovery from COVID-19. The rearranged chain carries TRBV6-5 and TRBJ2-7, with no confidently assigned D gene. This sequence originates from a human donor who had recovered from COVID-19. The CDR3 reads as follows: CASSYSGYYEQYF. The DNA is as follows: TGTGCCAGCAGTTACTCAGGGTACTACGAGCAGTACTTC.